Below, 5 T cell receptor beta chains from the same sample are listed, as sequenced in a study of blood T cell repertoires in COVID-19. TCRdb's table, derived via immunoSEQ multiplex PCR, lists solely in-frame clones and lacks some. This sample has about 270,000 clones, with 88% found just once. Input material: PBMCs or T cells enriched from blood (not recorded which). These receptors all come from a woman in her thirties who had recovered from COVID-19.

The gene calls are TRBV7-8 and TRBJ1-1; D is undetermined. The germline gives CDR1 SGHVS, CDR2 FQNEAQ. The CDR3 runs to 13 residues. The V end was cut by 6 bases, the J end by 4 bases, with 12 bases between. The CDR3 protein is CASSLRLGTEAFF. The CDR3, as DNA: TGTGCCAGCAGTCTGAGGTTGGGCACTGAAGCTTTCTTT.

The CDR3: CASSSTGAGGGTDTQYF. DNA of the CDR3: TGTGCCAGCAGTTCCACTGGAGCGGGGGGTGGCACAGATACGCAGTATTTT. The chain links TRBV28 to TRBJ2-3; TRBD2 aligns across 9 bases. CDR1 and CDR2 from the germline V gene are MDHEN and SYDVKM. The CDR3 has 17 amino acids. After removal of 4 bases from V and 1 base from J, the junction contained 9 bases not matched to a gene.

The chain carries TRBV5-6 and TRBJ2-2, with unresolved D. This CDR3 is 13 amino acids long. Trimming pared 4 bases from V and 6 bases from J, leaving 10 bases between. Germline V lookup: CDR1 SGHDT, CDR2 YYEEEE. The CDR3: CASSAEMAGELFF. The DNA for the CDR3 is TGTGCCAGCAGCGCGGAGATGGCCGGGGAGCTGTTTTTT.

This sequence joins TRBV11-3 and TRBJ2-5; D is perhaps TRBD1 (6 bases). Germline CDR1 is SGHNT and CDR2 is YENEEA. The CDR3 contains 14 residues. V shed 3 bases and J shed 3 bases, with 11 bases lying between them. The CDR3 DNA reads as TGTGCCAGCAGCTTTTACAGGGCGGAAGAGACCCAGTACTTC. Translation gives CASSFYRAEETQYF. Full variable domain (outside the CDR3, taken from reference TRBV11-3 and TRBJ2-5): EAGVVQSPRYKIIEKKQPVAFWCNPISGHNTLYWYLQNLGQGPELLIRYENEEAVDDSQLPKDRFSAERLKGVDSTLKIQPAELGDSAVYLCASSFYRAEETQYFGPGTRLLVL.

In the case of this clone: Other DNA sequences of this sample code for an identical CDR3. This chain joins TRBV5-5 and TRBJ1-2; the D is unclear. The V gene's germline CDR1 is SGHKS and CDR2 YYEKEE (reference sequence). V gave up 0 bases and J gave up 6 bases, with 9 bases separating them. This CDR3 contains 13 residues. The CDR3 is CASSLAAGDGYTF. The CDR3 nucleotides read TGTGCCAGCAGCTTGGCGGCCGGGGATGGCTACACCTTC.